This T cell receptor (beta chain) was sequenced in a study of CD8+CD57+ T cells in acquired aplastic anemia. Study-wide context: Sorted CD4+ and CD8+ cells yielded DNA averaging approximately 3.4 ug. Healthy donors yielded around 11 million CD4+ cell reads on average.

The CDR3 has 15 amino acids. V lost 0 bases to trimming and J lost 2 bases, with 11 bases between them. Germline CDR1 ENHRY, CDR2 SYGVKD. Genomic DNA was employed as the template in profiling TCR beta VDJ and CDR3. TCRdb itself ran the reads through MiXCR, one entry per CDR3 protein. The repertoire includes 50,000 to 70,000 distinct CDR3 sequences, over 45% of them detected once, and 2% to 2.5% sits in the top ten. The count of this clonotype is one. What it binds is unknown. Regarding the study as a whole: Patients shared around 31 CD8+ CDR3 sequences with controls. Patient and control CD8+ Simpson's diversity was not significantly different.

V usage is TRBV10-3 and J usage is TRBJ2-7; no definite D call. The clonotype comes from a human donor in good health, serving as a control. The sample comprised sorted CD4+, CD8+, or CD8+CD57+ T cells (not recorded which) from PBMCs. CDR3 nucleotide sequence: TGTGCCATCAGTGAGTCAACGGTTGGCCCCTACGAGCAGTACTTC. This gives the protein CAISESTVGPYEQYF.